This T cell receptor (beta chain) derives from a study of T-cell memory formation after mild COVID-19. The V gene lost 10 bases and the J gene lost 3 bases, with 13 bases spanning the gap. This CDR3 is 13 amino acids long. Germline CDR1 reads SGHTA; CDR2 reads FQGNSA. TCRdb passed the 5' RACE reads through MiXCR, listing each CDR3 protein once. This sample yields about 350,000 distinct CDR3 sequences, of which roughly 13% are seen a single time; 22% belongs to the top ten. The sequencing input was PBMCs or a T cell subset sorted from them (not recorded which). The source of this sequence is a man in his late teens or twenties who had mild COVID-19 (a few samples of this study predate the infection). Cell type and time point are not known. The chain uses TRBV7-2 and TRBJ1-3; possible D gene TRBD1, 5 bases. Written as DNA, the CDR3 is TGTGCCACCCAGTCCGGGGGTGGAAACACCATATATTTT. This sequence encodes CATQSGGGNTIYF.